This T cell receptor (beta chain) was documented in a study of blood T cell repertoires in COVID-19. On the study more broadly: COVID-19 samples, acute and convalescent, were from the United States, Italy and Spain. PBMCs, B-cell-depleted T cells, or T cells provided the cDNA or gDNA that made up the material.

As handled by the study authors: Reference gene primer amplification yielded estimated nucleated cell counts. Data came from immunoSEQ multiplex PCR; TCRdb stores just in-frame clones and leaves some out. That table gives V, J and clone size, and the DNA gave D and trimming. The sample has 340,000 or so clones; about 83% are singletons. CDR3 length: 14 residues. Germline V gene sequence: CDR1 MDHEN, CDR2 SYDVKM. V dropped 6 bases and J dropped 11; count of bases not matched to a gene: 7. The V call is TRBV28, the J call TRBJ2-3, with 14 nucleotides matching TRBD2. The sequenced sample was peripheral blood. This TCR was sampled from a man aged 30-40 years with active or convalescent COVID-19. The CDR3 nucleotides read TGTGCCAGCAGCCAGGGACTAGCGGGAGTGGAGCAGTATTTT. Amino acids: CASSQGLAGVEQYF.